The sequence of this T cell receptor beta chain was determined in a study of identifying expanded T cells in peripheral blood. From germline, CDR1 is LNHNV and CDR2 YYDKDF (reference sequence). Trimming removed 6 bases at V and 0 bases at J, with 11 bases between. This CDR3 region has 15 residues. The table came from immunoSEQ multiplex PCR; TCRdb's copy has only in-frame clones and leaves some out. The sample contains around 60,000 clones, approximately 80% of which appear only once. The J gene is TRBJ1-4, the V gene TRBV15; D possibly corresponds to TRBD1 (6 bases). Sequenced: blood. The origin of this receptor is a person between 18 and 69 years old in good health. CDR3: CATRRDIATNEKLFF. CDR3 nucleotides: TGTGCCACCAGGCGGGACATTGCAACTAATGAAAAACTGTTTTTT.